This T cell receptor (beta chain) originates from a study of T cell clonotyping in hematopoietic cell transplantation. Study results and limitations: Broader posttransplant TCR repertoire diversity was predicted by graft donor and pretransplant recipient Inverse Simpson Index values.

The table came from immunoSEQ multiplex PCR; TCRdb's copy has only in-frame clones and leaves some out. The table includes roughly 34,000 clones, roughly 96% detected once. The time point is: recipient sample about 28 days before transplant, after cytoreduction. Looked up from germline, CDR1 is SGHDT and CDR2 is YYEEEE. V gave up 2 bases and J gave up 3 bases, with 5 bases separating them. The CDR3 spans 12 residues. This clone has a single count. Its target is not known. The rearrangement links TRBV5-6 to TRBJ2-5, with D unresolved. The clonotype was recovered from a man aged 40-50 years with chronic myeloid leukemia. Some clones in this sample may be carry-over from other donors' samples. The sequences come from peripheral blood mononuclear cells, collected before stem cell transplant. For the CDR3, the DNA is TGTGCCAGCAGCTTTCAGAAAGAGACCCAGTACTTC. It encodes CASSFQKETQYF.